A single sample gave rise to the 17 T cell receptor beta chains below, sequenced in a study of CD8 T cells in ankylosing spondylitis. A single record per CDR3 protein comes from TCRdb applying MiXCR to the 5' RACE reads. The sample holds around 150,000 distinct CDR3 sequences, roughly 10% seen once. The sequenced sample was blood, either unsorted or a sorted T cell fraction (not recorded which). Receptor source: a male donor with ankylosing spondylitis or in good health (not recorded which).

The sample holds a few counts of this clonotype. The chain is built from TRBV30 and TRBJ1-4; the D gene is possibly TRBD1 (5 bases). The CDR3 runs 13 residues. Trimming pared 1 base from V and 7 bases from J, leaving 10 bases between. The germline CDR1 and CDR2 sequences are GTSNPN and SVGIG (reference sequence). CDR3 amino acids: CAWSGGGAEKLFF. CDR3 DNA: TGTGCCTGGAGTGGGGGGGGTGCTGAAAAACTGTTTTTT.

This clonotype was detected only a few times. The V and J genes are TRBV29-1 and TRBJ2-7, with D possibly TRBD2 on 5 matching bases. CDR1 and CDR2 (germline): SQVTM, ANQGSEA. The CDR3 length is 10 residues. V was shortened by 7 bases and J by 4 bases, with 8 bases between the two germline ends. The CDR3 region has the DNA TGCAGCGCACGGGATTACGAGCAGTACTTC. This translates into CSARDYEQYF.

This clonotype has ten or more counts. An end of the junction does not agree with germline; a read error may underlie this. V is TRBV28 and J is TRBJ2-7, with a possible D match to TRBD2 (6 bases). This CDR3 has 13 amino acids. The germline gives CDR1 MDHEN, CDR2 SYDVKM. Here the CDR3 reads CATSTSGSYEQYF. The CDR3 bases are TGTGCCACCAGTACAAGCGGGTCCTACGAGCAGTACTTC.

This clonotype occurred a few times. This chain uses TRBV6-2 or TRBV6-3 with TRBJ2-3; the D gene could be TRBD1 or TRBD2 (5 bases each). CDR3 length: 14 amino acids. Germline CDR1 and CDR2: MNHEY and SVGEGT. V was shortened by 4 bases and J by 2 bases, with 10 bases between the two germline ends. The CDR3, as DNA: TGTGCCAGCAGTTTCCGGGACGTCACAGATACGCAGTATTTT. This codes for CASSFRDVTDTQYF.

This clonotype was observed at least ten times. This chain uses TRBV6-6 with TRBJ1-4; maybe TRBD1 (5 bases). Germline V gene data show CDR1 as MNHNY and CDR2 as SVGAGI (reference sequence). V was clipped by 0 bases and J by 6 bases, with 5 bases between them. CDR3 size: 13 residues. The DNA for the CDR3 is TGTGCCAGCAGTTACTCGGGGGATGAAAAACTGTTTTTT. This codes for CASSYSGDEKLFF.

This clonotype occurred a few times. The chain joins TRBV7-6 to TRBJ2-7; possible D gene TRBD2, 6 bases. From germline, CDR1 is SGHVS and CDR2 FNYEAQ. V lost 5 bases and J lost 7, with 15 bases in between. CDR3 size: 13 residues. Written as DNA, the CDR3 is TGTGCCAGCAGCACTACTAGCCGGGGAGAGCAGTACTTC. Translation: CASSTTSRGEQYF.

V gene TRBV4-1 combines with J gene TRBJ2-3; 8 bases line up with TRBD1. J was trimmed by 1 base and V by 4 bases; bases with no gene match: 4. The CDR3 is 15 amino acids. Germline V gene lookup returns CDR1 MGHRA and CDR2 YSYEKL. The CDR3 protein is CASSLQGVGTDTQYF. CDR3 DNA sequence: TGCGCCAGCAGCCTACAGGGGGTGGGCACAGATACGCAGTATTTT.

In this sample, this clonotype turned up many times. The rearrangement uses TRBV6-1 and TRBJ2-7; 12 nucleotides match TRBD2. Germline CDR1 is MNHNS and CDR2 is SASEGT. This CDR3 spans 15 amino acids. J gave up 0 bases and V 7 bases, and 4 bases lay outside the gene matches. The CDR3 region is CASKRTSGDSYEQYF. The CDR3 DNA sequence: TGTGCCAGCAAAAGGACTAGCGGGGACTCCTACGAGCAGTACTTC.

The gene calls are TRBV5-6 and TRBJ2-2, with 11 bases lining up with TRBD1. This CDR3 spans 19 amino acids. The V segment lost 5 bases and the J segment 0 bases; nucleotides outside the gene matches: 12. Germline V lookup: CDR1 SGHDT, CDR2 YYEEEE. In DNA, the CDR3 is TGTGCCAGCAGTTCCTTAAGCGGGACAGGGGGTTCGAACACCGGGGAGCTGTTTTTT. Translation: CASSSLSGTGGSNTGELFF.

The J gene is TRBJ2-2, the V gene TRBV18, with D possibly matching TRBD2 (5 bases). The CDR3 length is 13 residues. V was cut by 1 base and J by 6 bases, with 6 bases left in between. Per the germline V gene, CDR1 is KGHSH and CDR2 is LQKENI. Here the CDR3 DNA reads TGTGCCAGCTCACCACTAGCGTCCGGGGAGCTGTTTTTT. Translating it yields CASSPLASGELFF.

V is TRBV9 and J is TRBJ2-7; weak D call: TRBD2 (6 bases). In germline, CDR1 is SGDLS, CDR2 YYNGEE. Between the trimmed V and J ends, which lost 3 bases and 6 bases, there was a span of 16 bases. CDR3 length: 14 amino acids. The CDR3 loop is CASSDRERDCEQYF. The CDR3 DNA sequence: TGTGCCAGCAGCGACCGGGAGAGGGACTGCGAGCAGTACTTC.

This clonotype was seen many times. The genes are TRBV10-3 and TRBJ2-5, with D possibly being TRBD1 (6 bases). The CDR3 length is 13 residues. V lost 4 bases, J lost 3 bases, and 9 bases lay in between. Germline loops: CDR1 ENHRY, CDR2 SYGVKD. This CDR3 reads CAISVDREETQYF. CDR3 bases: TGTGCCATCAGTGTGGACAGAGAAGAGACCCAGTACTTC.

The V and J genes are TRBV20-1 and TRBJ2-1; D remains unclear. The CDR3 is 16 amino acids. V was cut by 1 base and J by 1 base, with 14 bases left in between. Germline V gene data show CDR1 as DFQATT and CDR2 as SNEGSKA (reference sequence). The DNA for the CDR3 is TGCAGTGCTAGAGTTGCAGCCGCCCAATCCTACAATGAGCAGTTCTTC. It encodes CSARVAAAQSYNEQFF.

This clonotype was picked up many times. V gene TRBV20-1 combines with J gene TRBJ2-2; D is possibly TRBD2 (6 bases). The germline V gene has CDR1 DFQATT and CDR2 SNEGSKA (reference sequence). The CDR3 is 16 amino acids. V was clipped by 0 bases and J by 0 bases, with 11 bases between them. For the CDR3, the DNA is TGCAGTGCTAGAGATCGGGCGGGAACGAACACCGGGGAGCTGTTTTTT. Its protein product is CSARDRAGTNTGELFF.

This clonotype showed up many times. The J gene is TRBJ2-2, the V gene TRBV5-1, with TRBD2 matching over 14 bases. The J segment lost 1 base and the V segment lost 3 bases, leaving 5 bases of the junction unmatched. The CDR3 is 18 residues long. Germline loops: CDR1 SGHRS, CDR2 YFSETQ. CDR3: CASSWGLAGVGNTGELFF. CDR3 DNA: TGCGCCAGCAGCTGGGGACTAGCGGGAGTCGGGAACACCGGGGAGCTGTTTTTT.

There are many counts of this clonotype. The chain joins TRBV6-5 to TRBJ1-2; D is uncertain. This CDR3 region has 14 residues. The V gene's germline CDR1 is MNHEY and CDR2 SVGAGI. Trimming left V 3 bases short and J 1 base short, with 9 bases between. This CDR3 is CASSYSFSNYGYTF. Written as DNA, the CDR3 is TGTGCCAGCAGTTATAGTTTCAGTAACTATGGCTACACCTTC.

This clonotype was recorded at least ten times. The chain recombines TRBV9 with TRBJ2-3; the D gene is possibly TRBD2 (7 bases). Trimming cost V 3 bases and J 2 bases, with 19 bases left between them. The CDR3 extends over 17 amino acids. Per germline, CDR1 SGDLS and CDR2 YYNGEE. Here the CDR3 DNA reads TGTGCCAGCAGCGGACGCCTTGGGGGGGGCCACACAGATACGCAGTATTTT. Residues: CASSGRLGGGHTDTQYF.